The rows below give T cell receptor beta chains drawn from one sample of a study of blood T cell repertoires in COVID-19. Profiled with immunoSEQ multiplex PCR; TCRdb holds only in-frame clones, not every one. The sample carries approximately 40,000 clones, 89% recorded once. Sequencing input: peripheral blood. Every receptor here comes from a human donor in a cohort sampled during active COVID-19. Each CDR3 is given with its conserved first and last residue. A D gene is named only where the DNA matches it firmly. Clone sizes are given selectively: once, few, many, or a class where the clone is expanded.

size: .
length: 15
J: TRBJ2-7
D: TRBD2
V: TRBV10-2
CDR3: CASSESPTSTDEQYF
DNA: TGCGCCAGCAGTGAGTCCCCGACTAGCACAGACGAGCAGTACTTC

size: few
length: 18
J: TRBJ2-7
D: .
V: TRBV14
CDR3: CASSPRETKRVKTYEQYF
DNA: TGTGCCAGCAGCCCCAGGGAGACTAAGCGGGTGAAAACCTACGAGCAGTACTTC

size: .
length: 14
J: TRBJ2-7
D: TRBD1
V: TRBV5-1
CDR3: CASSPGTGVYEQYF
DNA: TGCGCCAGCAGCCCGGGGACAGGGGTCTACGAGCAGTACTTC

size: .
length: 19
J: TRBJ2-6
D: TRBD1
V: TRBV4-1
CDR3: CASSHQGTGIGLGANVLTF
DNA: TGCGCCAGCAGCCACCAAGGGACAGGGATCGGACTTGGGGCCAACGTCCTGACTTTC

size: .
length: 15
J: TRBJ2-7
D: TRBD1
V: TRBV18
CDR3: CASSQGQGFSYEQYF
DNA: TGTGCCAGCTCACAGGGACAGGGTTTCTCCTACGAGCAGTACTTC

size: once
length: 16
J: TRBJ2-2
D: TRBD2
V: TRBV9
CDR3: CASSVIAGGNTGELFF
DNA: TGTGCCAGCAGCGTCATAGCGGGGGGGAACACCGGGGAGCTGTTTTTT

size: .
length: 13
J: TRBJ1-5
D: .
V: TRBV2
CDR3: CASRGTMNQPQHF
DNA: TGTGCCAGCAGGGGGACTATGAATCAGCCCCAGCATTTT

size: .
length: 12
J: TRBJ2-3
D: .
V: TRBV18
CDR3: CASSVFADTQYF
DNA: TGTGCCAGCTCCGTTTTCGCAGATACGCAGTATTTT

size: .
length: 13
J: TRBJ1-2
D: .
V: TRBV5-1
CDR3: CASSFEVNYGYTF
DNA: TGCGCCAGCAGCTTCGAGGTTAACTATGGCTACACCTTC

size: .
length: 14
J: TRBJ2-2
D: TRBD1
V: TRBV2
CDR3: CASRGDRGNGELFF
DNA: TGTGCCAGCAGGGGCGACAGGGGTAACGGGGAGCTGTTTTTT

size: .
length: 14
J: TRBJ2-5
D: .
V: TRBV6-5
CDR3: CASRQRGGQETQYF
DNA: TGTGCCAGCAGACAAAGGGGGGGGCAAGAGACCCAGTACTTC

size: .
length: 16
J: TRBJ2-1
D: TRBD2
V: TRBV19
CDR3: CASSIGSGGSYNEQFF
DNA: TGTGCCAGTAGTATAGGGTCGGGGGGCTCCTACAATGAGCAGTTCTTC

size: .
length: 16
J: TRBJ1-2
D: .
V: TRBV11-2
CDR3: CASSLGQTRGADGYTF
DNA: TGTGCCAGCAGCTTAGGGCAGACCCGCGGGGCGGATGGCTACACCTTC

size: .
length: 17
J: TRBJ2-4
D: TRBD2
V: TRBV6-2/TRBV6-3
CDR3: CASSYSGLAGGINIQYF
DNA: TGTGCCAGCAGTTACTCCGGACTAGCGGGAGGAATAAACATTCAGTACTTC

size: once
length: 16
J: TRBJ2-1
D: .
V: TRBV24-1
CDR3: CATTSPGAGRVNEQFF
DNA: TGTGCCACCACTTCCCCTGGGGCAGGGCGAGTCAATGAGCAGTTCTTC

size: .
length: 13
J: TRBJ2-3
D: TRBD1
V: TRBV24-1
CDR3: CATSDPQGHTQYF
DNA: TGTGCCACCAGTGATCCACAGGGGCATACGCAGTATTTT

size: .
length: 15
J: TRBJ2-5
D: TRBD1
V: TRBV11-2
CDR3: CASSLGTGGRETQYF
DNA: TGTGCCAGCAGCCTCGGGACAGGGGGCAGGGAGACCCAGTACTTC

size: .
length: 15
J: TRBJ2-7
D: TRBD1
V: TRBV5-1
CDR3: CASSWGGQGTYEQYF
DNA: TGCGCCAGCAGCTGGGGTGGACAGGGAACCTACGAGCAGTACTTC

size: .
length: 15
J: TRBJ1-2
D: .
V: TRBV6-5
CDR3: CASSSWIGGNYGYTF
DNA: TGTGCCAGCAGTTCGTGGATTGGCGGCAACTATGGCTACACCTTC

size: .
length: 14
J: TRBJ2-1
D: TRBD1
V: TRBV28
CDR3: CAISRTGERNEQFF
DNA: TGTGCCATCTCCCGGACAGGGGAACGCAATGAGCAGTTCTTC

size: .
length: 15
J: TRBJ1-5
D: TRBD1
V: TRBV4-3
CDR3: CASSQDRDRRRPQHF
DNA: TGCGCCAGCAGCCAAGATCGGGACAGGAGAAGGCCCCAGCATTTT

size: .
length: 15
J: TRBJ2-7
D: TRBD2
V: TRBV7-8
CDR3: CASSREGGARNEQYF
DNA: TGTGCCAGCAGCCGAGAGGGAGGGGCTCGCAACGAGCAGTACTTC

size: .
length: 15
J: TRBJ1-5
D: .
V: TRBV19
CDR3: CASTPNAGYNQPQHF
DNA: TGTGCCAGTACCCCCAATGCAGGGTACAATCAGCCCCAGCATTTT

size: .
length: 16
J: TRBJ2-3
D: TRBD1
V: TRBV9
CDR3: CASSAEGQGSTDTQYF
DNA: TGTGCCAGCAGCGCAGAGGGACAGGGGAGCACAGATACGCAGTATTTT

size: .
length: 14
J: TRBJ2-7
D: TRBD1
V: TRBV6-2/TRBV6-3
CDR3: CASSRQGIAYEQYF
DNA: TGTGCCAGCAGCAGACAGGGAATAGCCTACGAGCAGTACTTC

size: .
length: 15
J: TRBJ1-2
D: TRBD1
V: TRBV3-1/TRBV3-2
CDR3: CASSRWDRGINGYTF
DNA: TGTGCCAGCAGCCGGTGGGACAGGGGGATTAATGGCTACACCTTC

size: .
length: 14
J: TRBJ2-7
D: .
V: TRBV7-9
CDR3: CASSFITSSDEQYF
DNA: TGTGCCAGCAGCTTTATAACTAGCTCTGACGAGCAGTACTTC

size: .
length: 12
J: TRBJ1-5
D: .
V: TRBV19
CDR3: CASRGGELPQHF
DNA: TGTGCCAGTAGGGGCGGGGAGCTGCCCCAGCATTTT

size: few
length: 15
J: TRBJ1-6
D: .
V: TRBV11-2
CDR3: CASSSLRTQNSPLHF
DNA: TGTGCCAGCAGCTCTCTAAGAACCCAAAATTCACCCCTCCACTTT

size: .
length: 15
J: TRBJ2-6
D: .
V: TRBV27
CDR3: CARQGGFSGANVLTF
DNA: TGTGCCAGGCAGGGGGGTTTCTCTGGGGCCAACGTCCTGACTTTC

size: .
length: 16
J: TRBJ2-7
D: TRBD2
V: TRBV4-2
CDR3: CASSPWVAGGQYEQYF
DNA: TGTGCCAGCAGCCCATGGGTAGCGGGGGGGCAATACGAGCAGTACTTC

size: .
length: 13
J: TRBJ2-3
D: .
V: TRBV7-2
CDR3: CASSLGRTDTQYF
DNA: TGTGCCAGCAGCTTGGGGCGCACAGATACGCAGTATTTT

size: .
length: 13
J: TRBJ1-2
D: TRBD1
V: TRBV10-3
CDR3: CAIRPGTGDGYTF
DNA: TGTGCCATCAGGCCCGGGACAGGGGACGGCTACACCTTC

size: once
length: 14
J: TRBJ1-1
D: TRBD1
V: TRBV10-2
CDR3: CASRTDRANTEAFF
DNA: TGCGCCAGCAGAACGGACAGGGCGAACACTGAAGCTTTCTTT

size: .
length: 13
J: TRBJ1-2
D: .
V: TRBV5-1
CDR3: CASSEGRSYGYTF
DNA: TGCGCCAGCAGCGAAGGTCGGAGCTATGGCTACACCTTC

size: .
length: 13
J: TRBJ2-1
D: TRBD2
V: TRBV5-1
CDR3: CATRLAGAHEQFF
DNA: TGCGCCACCCGGCTCGCGGGAGCCCATGAGCAGTTCTTC

size: .
length: 10
J: TRBJ2-7
D: .
V: TRBV20-1
CDR3: CSARGYEQYF
DNA: TGCAGTGCGCGGGGCTACGAGCAGTACTTC

size: .
length: 19
J: TRBJ1-4
D: .
V: TRBV4-1
CDR3: CASSPAPGTTSLTNEKLFF
DNA: TGCGCCAGCAGCCCAGCCCCCGGGACTACGTCGTTAACTAATGAAAAACTGTTTTTT

size: .
length: 20
J: TRBJ2-1
D: TRBD2
V: TRBV3-1/TRBV3-2
CDR3: CASSQESQRGWRRQNNEQFF
DNA: TGTGCCAGCAGCCAAGAATCTCAGCGGGGGTGGCGGCGTCAAAACAATGAGCAGTTCTTC

size: .
length: 14
J: TRBJ2-3
D: .
V: TRBV9
CDR3: CASSVESGADTQYF
DNA: TGTGCCAGCAGCGTAGAGTCGGGAGCGGATACGCAGTATTTT

size: .
length: 15
J: TRBJ2-5
D: .
V: TRBV5-1
CDR3: CASSPRGAREETQYF
DNA: TGCGCCAGCAGCCCCCGGGGGGCCAGGGAAGAGACCCAGTACTTC

size: .
length: 15
J: TRBJ1-2
D: TRBD1
V: TRBV25-1
CDR3: CASSPGQGAFDGYTF
DNA: TGTGCCAGCAGTCCGGGACAGGGGGCATTTGATGGCTACACCTTC

size: .
length: 15
J: TRBJ2-3
D: .
V: TRBV2
CDR3: CASSSVGPGADTQYF
DNA: TGTGCCAGCAGCAGTGTTGGCCCGGGGGCAGATACGCAGTATTTT

size: .
length: 14
J: TRBJ2-4
D: .
V: TRBV28
CDR3: CASRGGEAKNIQYF
DNA: TGTGCCAGTCGGGGTGGGGAAGCCAAAAACATTCAGTACTTC

size: .
length: 14
J: TRBJ2-3
D: TRBD1
V: TRBV7-9
CDR3: CASSPGGWTDTQYF
DNA: TGTGCCAGCAGCCCAGGGGGCTGGACAGATACGCAGTATTTT

size: .
length: 15
J: TRBJ1-2
D: TRBD1
V: TRBV25-1
CDR3: CASSESGTGDYGYTF
DNA: TGTGCCAGCAGTGAATCCGGGACAGGGGACTATGGCTACACCTTC

size: .
length: 13
J: TRBJ2-7
D: .
V: TRBV10-3
CDR3: CAISYRVADEQYF
DNA: TGTGCCATCAGCTACAGGGTTGCTGACGAGCAGTACTTC

size: once
length: 12
J: TRBJ2-1
D: .
V: TRBV5-1
CDR3: CASSPGYNEQFF
DNA: TGCGCCAGCAGCCCAGGGTACAATGAGCAGTTCTTC

size: .
length: 14
J: TRBJ2-1
D: TRBD2
V: TRBV5-6
CDR3: CASSVAGGHNEQFF
DNA: TGTGCCAGCAGCGTAGCGGGAGGGCATAATGAGCAGTTCTTC

size: .
length: 14
J: TRBJ2-3
D: TRBD1
V: TRBV7-9
CDR3: CASSGTGSTDTQYF
DNA: TGTGCCAGCTCCGGGACAGGGAGCACAGATACGCAGTATTTT

size: .
length: 14
J: TRBJ1-2
D: .
V: TRBV19
CDR3: CASSLWTAPGGYTF
DNA: TGTGCCAGTAGTCTCTGGACTGCCCCGGGAGGCTACACCTTC

size: .
length: 14
J: TRBJ2-1
D: TRBD1
V: TRBV30
CDR3: CAWNRGFSYNEQFF
DNA: TGTGCCTGGAACAGGGGTTTCTCCTACAATGAGCAGTTCTTC

size: .
length: 13
J: TRBJ2-7
D: TRBD1
V: TRBV29-1
CDR3: CSVARDRAGEQYF
DNA: TGCAGCGTTGCCCGGGACAGGGCAGGGGAGCAGTACTTC

size: .
length: 12
J: TRBJ2-7
D: .
V: TRBV6-5
CDR3: CAIPLGAHEQYF
DNA: TGTGCCATCCCCTTGGGGGCCCACGAGCAGTACTTC

size: .
length: 13
J: TRBJ1-1
D: TRBD1
V: TRBV11-2
CDR3: CASSQQGSTEAFF
DNA: TGTGCCAGCAGCCAACAGGGGAGCACTGAAGCTTTCTTT